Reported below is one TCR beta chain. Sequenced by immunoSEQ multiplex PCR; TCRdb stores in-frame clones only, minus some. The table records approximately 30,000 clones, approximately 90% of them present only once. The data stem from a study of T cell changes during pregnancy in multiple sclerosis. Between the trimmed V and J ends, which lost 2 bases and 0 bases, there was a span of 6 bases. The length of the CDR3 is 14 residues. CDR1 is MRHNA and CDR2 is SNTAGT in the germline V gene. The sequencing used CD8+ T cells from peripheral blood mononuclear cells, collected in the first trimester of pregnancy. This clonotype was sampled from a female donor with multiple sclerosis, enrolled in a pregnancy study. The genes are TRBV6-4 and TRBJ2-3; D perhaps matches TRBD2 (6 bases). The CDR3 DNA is TGTGCCAGCAGTGACGGGACTAGCACAGATACGCAGTATTTT. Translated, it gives CASSDGTSTDTQYF.